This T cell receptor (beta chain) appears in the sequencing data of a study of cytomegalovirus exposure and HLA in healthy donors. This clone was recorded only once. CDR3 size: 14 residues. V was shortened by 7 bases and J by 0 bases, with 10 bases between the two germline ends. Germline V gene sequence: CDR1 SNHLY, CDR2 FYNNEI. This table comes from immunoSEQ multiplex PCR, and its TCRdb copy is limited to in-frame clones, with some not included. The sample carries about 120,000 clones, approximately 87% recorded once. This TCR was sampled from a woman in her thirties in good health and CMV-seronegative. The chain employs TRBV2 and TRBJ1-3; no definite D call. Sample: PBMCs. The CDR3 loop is CASIPGYSGNTIYF. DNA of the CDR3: TGTGCCAGCATTCCGGGGTACTCTGGAAACACCATATATTTT.